This is a list of T cell receptor beta chains from one sample in a study of regulatory and conventional T cells in breast cancer. Via MiXCR, TCRdb re-called the PCR reads, giving one row per CDR3 protein. Seen here are more than 15,000 distinct CDR3 sequences, approximately 29% observed once, and the top ten hold around 1.5%. The source material was conventional T cells from blood. The receptors here all came from a female donor in good health. CDR3s include the opening cysteine and the closing phenylalanine or tryptophan. D genes are given only for firm matches. Where a row states a size, it is once, few, many or the class of an expanded clone; other rows omit it.

d_call,cdr3_length,j_call,clone_size,v_call,cdr3_aa,cdr3_nt
NA,14,TRBJ1-5,large,TRBV6-5,CASSSWGGGQPQHF,TGTGCCAGCAGTTCCTGGGGGGGTGGGCAGCCCCAGCATTTT
NA,15,TRBJ1-2,few,TRBV19,CASSSRGNGIYGYTF,TGTGCCAGTAGCTCCAGAGGGAATGGAATCTATGGCTACACCTTC
TRBD2,16,TRBJ2-1,NA,TRBV12-3/TRBV12-4,CASSRPSGGTGDEQFF,TGTGCCAGCAGCAGACCTAGCGGGGGGACCGGGGATGAGCAGTTCTTC
NA,14,TRBJ2-5,NA,TRBV5-1,CASSYETGIETQYF,TGCGCCAGCAGCTATGAAACAGGGATAGAGACCCAGTACTTC
NA,14,TRBJ1-2,NA,TRBV6-2/TRBV6-3,CASSYSSHSYGYTF,TGTGCCAGCAGTTACTCGAGTCACAGCTATGGCTACACCTTC
TRBD1,15,TRBJ1-1,NA,TRBV5-1,CASSSPGQGNTEAFF,TGCGCCAGCAGCTCCCCGGGACAGGGGAACACTGAAGCTTTCTTT
NA,11,TRBJ1-2,NA,TRBV3-1,CASSRGRSYTF,TGTGCCAGCAGCCGGGGGCGCAGCTACACCTTC
NA,14,TRBJ2-5,NA,TRBV5-1,CASSLRTATETQYF,TGCGCCAGCAGCTTGAGGACTGCTACGGAGACCCAGTACTTC
TRBD2,13,TRBJ2-7,NA,TRBV5-1,CASSGTRGYEQYF,TGCGCCAGTAGCGGGACCAGGGGCTACGAGCAGTACTTC
TRBD1,19,TRBJ2-7,NA,TRBV12-5,CASGLVPPVRDREPHEQYF,TGTGCTAGTGGTTTGGTACCCCCCGTCCGGGACAGGGAACCCCACGAGCAGTACTTC
TRBD2,16,TRBJ2-3,NA,TRBV7-9,CASSVERGARGDTQYF,TGTGCCAGCAGTGTCGAGCGGGGGGCCCGGGGAGATACGCAGTATTTT
NA,13,TRBJ2-1,NA,TRBV11-2,CASSLGFSGEQFF,TGTGCCAGCAGCTTAGGGTTTTCGGGTGAGCAGTTCTTC
NA,15,TRBJ2-7,few,TRBV6-2/TRBV6-3,CASSPSGRLTYEQYF,TGTGCCAGCAGTCCTTCGGGACGGTTGACCTACGAGCAGTACTTC
NA,13,TRBJ1-5,NA,TRBV12-3/TRBV12-4,CASSFKDSQPQHF,TGTGCCAGCAGTTTTAAGGATAGTCAGCCCCAGCATTTT
TRBD2,16,TRBJ2-1,NA,TRBV7-2,CASSLIAGSSYNEQFF,TGTGCCAGCAGCTTAATAGCGGGGAGCTCCTACAATGAGCAGTTCTTC
NA,17,TRBJ1-3,few,TRBV11-2,CASSLEHSGASGNTIYF,TGTGCCAGCAGCTTAGAACATTCCGGGGCCTCTGGAAACACCATATATTTT
NA,17,TRBJ2-1,few,TRBV3-1,CASSQERQPSSYNEQFF,TGTGCCAGCAGCCAAGAGAGGCAGCCGAGCTCCTACAATGAGCAGTTCTTC
NA,11,TRBJ1-5,NA,TRBV12-3/TRBV12-4,CASSLGQPQHF,TGTGCCAGCAGTTTGGGTCAGCCCCAGCATTTT
TRBD1,14,TRBJ1-6,NA,TRBV7-2,CASSRDSGNSPLHF,TGTGCCAGCAGCCGGGACAGTGGGAATTCACCCCTCCACTTT
TRBD1,13,TRBJ1-5,NA,TRBV6-5,CASAGQQNQPQHF,TGTGCCAGCGCGGGACAGCAGAATCAGCCCCAGCATTTT
NA,11,TRBJ1-1,medium-sized,TRBV12-3/TRBV12-4,CASSLGPRAFF,TGTGCCAGCAGTTTAGGCCCGAGGGCTTTCTTT
TRBD2,15,TRBJ2-3,medium-sized,TRBV7-2,CASRRTSGSTDTQYF,TGTGCCAGCAGAAGGACTAGCGGAAGCACAGATACGCAGTATTTT
NA,15,TRBJ2-5,NA,TRBV2,CARRVGGSQRETQYF,TGTGCCAGGCGCGTCGGGGGCTCGCAAAGAGAGACCCAGTACTTC
NA,15,TRBJ2-4,once,TRBV20-1,CSARGDGLAKNIQYF,TGCAGTGCTAGGGGGGACGGGCTAGCCAAAAACATTCAGTACTTC
TRBD1,14,TRBJ2-3,few,TRBV12-3/TRBV12-4,CASRDRGVSDTQYF,TGTGCCAGCAGGGACAGGGGAGTTTCAGATACGCAGTATTTT
NA,14,TRBJ2-1,NA,TRBV29-1,CSVPRDTYYNEQFF,TGCAGCGTCCCCCGGGATACTTACTACAATGAGCAGTTCTTC
TRBD1,14,TRBJ1-5,medium-sized,TRBV2,CASSNQGARQPQHF,TGTGCCAGCAGCAATCAGGGGGCAAGGCAGCCCCAGCATTTT
NA,16,TRBJ2-1,many,TRBV9,CASSVDGPSSYNEQFF,TGTGCCAGCAGCGTAGATGGTCCGAGCTCCTACAATGAGCAGTTCTTC
NA,16,TRBJ2-3,once,TRBV6-5,CASSYSTGVGGDTQYF,TGTGCCAGCAGTTACTCAACGGGGGTGGGTGGAGATACGCAGTATTTT
NA,16,TRBJ1-3,NA,TRBV4-2,CASSLDTGIGGNTIYF,TGTGCCAGCAGCTTGGATACAGGGATAGGTGGAAACACCATATATTTT
TRBD1,14,TRBJ2-5,NA,TRBV4-2,CASSQGTGRETQYF,TGTGCCAGCAGCCAAGGGACAGGGAGGGAGACCCAGTACTTC
TRBD2,13,TRBJ2-1,medium-sized,TRBV4-1,CASRSGIYNEQFF,TGCGCCAGCAGAAGCGGGATTTACAATGAGCAGTTCTTC
NA,17,TRBJ1-2,NA,TRBV9,CASSAGEGYLLNYGYTF,TGTGCCAGCAGCGCCGGGGAGGGCTACCTCCTTAACTATGGCTACACCTTC
NA,15,TRBJ1-5,NA,TRBV12-3/TRBV12-4,CASRIGGNSNQPRHF,TGTGCCAGCAGGATCGGGGGAAATAGCAATCAGCCCCGGCATTTT
NA,14,TRBJ1-4,NA,TRBV7-2,CASSFETTNEKLFF,TGTGCCAGCAGCTTCGAAACTACTAATGAAAAACTGTTTTTT
TRBD1,15,TRBJ1-2,NA,TRBV9,CASRGGGGQDSRYTF,TGTGCCAGCAGGGGAGGGGGTGGACAGGACAGCCGCTACACCTTC
NA,15,TRBJ1-1,NA,TRBV18,CASSPVPGVNTEAFF,TGTGCCAGCTCACCAGTCCCGGGGGTGAACACTGAAGCTTTCTTT
NA,14,TRBJ1-1,NA,TRBV19,CASSIDHTNTEAFF,TGTGCCAGTAGTATCGATCACACGAACACTGAAGCTTTCTTT
NA,14,TRBJ2-1,few,TRBV20-1,CSALTGGSYNEQFF,TGCAGTGCCCTGACCGGCGGCTCCTACAATGAGCAGTTCTTC
NA,14,TRBJ1-6,few,TRBV6-1,CASSPQEYNSPLHF,TGTGCCAGCAGTCCCCAGGAGTATAATTCACCCCTCCACTTT
NA,17,TRBJ1-6,NA,TRBV4-1,CASSQEGVAGDNSPLHF,TGCGCCAGCAGCCAAGAAGGAGTGGCAGGGGATAATTCACCCCTCCACTTT
TRBD2,16,TRBJ2-1,NA,TRBV4-1,CASSQGLAGPYNEQFF,TGCGCCAGCAGCCAAGGACTAGCGGGACCTTACAATGAGCAGTTCTTC
TRBD2,15,TRBJ2-5,few,TRBV6-1,CASSRSGGHQETQYF,TGTGCCAGCAGTAGAAGCGGGGGTCATCAAGAGACCCAGTACTTC
TRBD1,15,TRBJ2-1,few,TRBV30,CAWSGTGLSYNEQFF,TGTGCCTGGAGTGGGACAGGGTTGAGTTACAATGAGCAGTTCTTC
NA,14,TRBJ2-1,medium-sized,TRBV5-6,CASSLDFLNRGQFF,TGTGCCAGCAGCTTGGACTTCCTGAACCGGGGGCAGTTCTTC
NA,21,TRBJ2-1,NA,TRBV11-2,CASSPPVNSLVHQGFYNEQFF,TGTGCCAGCAGCCCTCCGGTGAACTCACTAGTTCACCAAGGATTCTACAATGAGCAGTTCTTC
TRBD2,14,TRBJ2-3,NA,TRBV5-4,CASSLSGGRDTQYF,TGTGCCAGCAGCTTGAGCGGCGGGAGAGATACGCAGTATTTT
TRBD1,20,TRBJ1-1,NA,TRBV4-3,CAGSQGRRLNRGPTNTEAFF,TGCGCCGGCAGCCAAGGTAGGAGGCTCAACAGGGGACCTACGAACACTGAAGCTTTCTTT
NA,15,TRBJ2-5,few,TRBV10-3,CAISDSDRPKETQYF,TGTGCCATCAGTGATTCGGACAGACCGAAAGAGACCCAGTACTTC
NA,16,TRBJ1-1,few,TRBV12-3/TRBV12-4,CASSLRSGMGNTEAFF,TGTGCCAGCAGTTTACGATCGGGGATGGGGAACACTGAAGCTTTCTTT
NA,14,TRBJ1-6,few,TRBV7-9,CASSGVPGGSPLHF,TGTGCCAGCTCCGGGGTCCCAGGAGGTTCACCCCTCCACTTT
NA,14,TRBJ2-1,few,TRBV5-1,CASSLVGRQYEQFF,TGCGCCAGCAGCTTGGTGGGACGGCAATATGAGCAGTTCTTC
NA,13,TRBJ2-7,NA,TRBV4-1,CASSPFNREQQYF,TGCGCCAGCAGCCCATTCAACAGGGAGCAGCAGTACTTC